This T cell receptor beta chain was recorded in a study of CD8 T cells in ankylosing spondylitis. Overall study results and limits: As reported, disease-linked clones showed significant enrichment in matched ankylosing spondylitis synovial fluid.

TCRdb re-called the 5' RACE reads through MiXCR, storing one row per CDR3 protein. This sample carries about 39,000 distinct CDR3 sequences, 3% of them seen once, and the ten largest clones take 2.5% to 3.5%. This CDR3 has 16 amino acids. Germline CDR1 SGDLS, CDR2 YYNGEE. Trimming at V came to 0 bases and at J to 3 bases, leaving 6 bases not matched to a gene. At least ten counts were recorded for this clonotype. Its antigen is still unknown. The receptor comes from a male donor with ankylosing spondylitis or in good health (not recorded which). The chain recombines TRBV9 with TRBJ1-2; 9 nucleotides agree with TRBD1. The sequenced sample consisted of blood, either unsorted or a sorted T cell fraction (not recorded which). CDR3 sequence reads: CASSVGTGAEDYGYTF. In DNA, the CDR3 is TGTGCCAGCAGCGTAGGGACAGGGGCCGAAGACTATGGCTACACCTTC.